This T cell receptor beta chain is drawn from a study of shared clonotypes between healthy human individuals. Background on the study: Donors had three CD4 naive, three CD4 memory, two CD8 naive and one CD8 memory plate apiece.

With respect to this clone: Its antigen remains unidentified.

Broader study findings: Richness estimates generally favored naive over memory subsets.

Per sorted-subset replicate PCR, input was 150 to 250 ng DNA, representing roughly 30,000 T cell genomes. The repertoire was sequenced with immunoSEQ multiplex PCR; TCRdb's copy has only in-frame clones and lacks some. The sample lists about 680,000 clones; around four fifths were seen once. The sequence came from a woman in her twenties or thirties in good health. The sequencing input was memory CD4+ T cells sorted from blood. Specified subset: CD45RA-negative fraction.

The CDR3 DNA reads TGTGCCAGCAGTCCCGGGGGGCAGGGTCGGGCGACCCAGTACTTC. Translated, it gives CASSPGGQGRATQYF. This chain links TRBV6-5 with TRBJ2-5; possible D gene TRBD2, 7 bases. CDR1 and CDR2 (germline): MNHEY, SVGAGI. Trimming removed 5 bases at V and 7 bases at J, with 20 bases between. CDR3 length: 15 residues.